A selection of T cell receptor beta chains follows, all from one sample in a study of cytomegalovirus exposure and HLA in healthy donors. Sequenced by immunoSEQ multiplex PCR; TCRdb stores in-frame clones only, minus some. Counted here are roughly 170,000 clones, about 85% occurring once; the ten biggest clones make up around 4.4%. Specimen: PBMCs. Every receptor here comes from a woman in her fifties or sixties in good health and CMV-seropositive. Both conserved end residues are part of each CDR3. The order of the fields is J gene, D gene, V gene, clone size, CDR3 protein, CDR3 DNA. The D gene is left open where the match is weak. Clone size, where shown, is once, few, many, or a class for clones that have expanded.

J gene: TRBJ2-7
D gene: NA
V gene: TRBV27
clone size: few
CDR3 protein: CASSLGYQGREQYF
CDR3 DNA: TGTGCCAGCAGTTTGGGCTACCAAGGGAGGGAGCAGTACTTC

J gene: TRBJ1-1
D gene: NA
V gene: TRBV2
clone size: once
CDR3 protein: CASTRDLLDTEAFF
CDR3 DNA: TGTGCCAGCACTCGGGATCTTTTGGACACTGAAGCTTTCTTT

J gene: TRBJ2-2
D gene: NA
V gene: TRBV18
clone size: NA
CDR3 protein: CASSTGRVTGELFF
CDR3 DNA: TGTGCCAGCTCCACCGGCCGGGTCACCGGGGAGCTGTTTTTT

J gene: TRBJ1-2
D gene: TRBD1
V gene: TRBV18
clone size: few
CDR3 protein: CASSPRDSNYGYTF
CDR3 DNA: TGTGCCAGCTCACCCCGGGACAGCAACTATGGCTACACCTTC

J gene: TRBJ2-1
D gene: TRBD2
V gene: TRBV4-2
clone size: NA
CDR3 protein: CASSPMTSGSYNEQFF
CDR3 DNA: TGTGCCAGCAGCCCAATGACTAGCGGATCCTACAATGAGCAGTTCTTC

J gene: TRBJ1-2
D gene: TRBD1
V gene: TRBV9
clone size: NA
CDR3 protein: CASSSGQGGYTF
CDR3 DNA: TGTGCCAGCAGCTCGGGACAGGGTGGCTACACCTTC

J gene: TRBJ2-5
D gene: TRBD1
V gene: TRBV5-1
clone size: NA
CDR3 protein: CASSLIGPRGGRETQYF
CDR3 DNA: TGCGCCAGCAGCTTGATTGGCCCCAGAGGGGGCAGAGAGACCCAGTACTTC

J gene: TRBJ2-5
D gene: TRBD1
V gene: TRBV28
clone size: NA
CDR3 protein: CASSLTGGQETQYF
CDR3 DNA: TGTGCCAGCAGTTTGACAGGGGGGCAAGAGACCCAGTACTTC

J gene: TRBJ2-7
D gene: NA
V gene: TRBV7-2
clone size: NA
CDR3 protein: CASSPRLRPYEQYF
CDR3 DNA: TGTGCCAGCAGCCCCCGACTGCGCCCCTACGAGCAGTACTTC

J gene: TRBJ1-2
D gene: TRBD1
V gene: TRBV7-6
clone size: few
CDR3 protein: CASSQGQGQNLYGYTF
CDR3 DNA: TGTGCCAGCAGCCAGGGACAGGGACAAAACCTTTATGGCTACACCTTC

J gene: TRBJ2-3
D gene: TRBD2
V gene: TRBV4-1
clone size: NA
CDR3 protein: CATLPAWGEGQADTQYF
CDR3 DNA: TGCGCCACCCTGCCCGCTTGGGGGGAGGGTCAGGCAGATACGCAGTATTTT

J gene: TRBJ2-1
D gene: NA
V gene: TRBV2
clone size: few
CDR3 protein: CASSYRDLDSYNEQFF
CDR3 DNA: TGTGCCAGCAGTTACCGGGACTTAGACTCCTACAATGAGCAGTTCTTC

J gene: TRBJ2-1
D gene: NA
V gene: TRBV15
clone size: few
CDR3 protein: CATSRDRGAASYNEQFF
CDR3 DNA: TGTGCCACCAGCAGAGATAGGGGCGCGGCCTCCTACAATGAGCAGTTCTTC

J gene: TRBJ2-3
D gene: TRBD1
V gene: TRBV6-5
clone size: once
CDR3 protein: CASSSGGGPDTQYF
CDR3 DNA: TGTGCCAGCAGTTCAGGGGGCGGTCCAGATACGCAGTATTTT

J gene: TRBJ2-5
D gene: TRBD2
V gene: TRBV5-1
clone size: NA
CDR3 protein: CASSLSSGSPQETQYF
CDR3 DNA: TGCGCCAGCAGCTTGTCTAGCGGGAGCCCCCAAGAGACCCAGTACTTC

J gene: TRBJ1-5
D gene: NA
V gene: TRBV28
clone size: NA
CDR3 protein: CASRPQGLGNQPQHF
CDR3 DNA: TGTGCCAGCAGGCCACAGGGTCTTGGCAATCAGCCCCAGCATTTT

J gene: TRBJ2-4
D gene: NA
V gene: TRBV9
clone size: NA
CDR3 protein: CASSVALNTPGAKNIQYF
CDR3 DNA: TGTGCCAGCAGCGTTGCCCTAAATACCCCGGGAGCCAAAAACATTCAGTACTTC

J gene: TRBJ2-5
D gene: TRBD2
V gene: TRBV4-3
clone size: once
CDR3 protein: CASSQSLGLAGGQETQYF
CDR3 DNA: TGCGCCAGCAGCCAATCCCTGGGACTAGCGGGAGGGCAAGAGACCCAGTACTTC

J gene: TRBJ2-7
D gene: NA
V gene: TRBV18
clone size: NA
CDR3 protein: CASSPARVNYEQYF
CDR3 DNA: TGTGCCAGCTCGCCCGCACGGGTCAACTACGAGCAGTACTTC

J gene: TRBJ2-5
D gene: NA
V gene: TRBV11-2
clone size: NA
CDR3 protein: CASTHFGVRKIQETQYF
CDR3 DNA: TGTGCCAGCACCCATTTCGGGGTCAGGAAAATTCAAGAGACCCAGTACTTC

J gene: TRBJ1-5
D gene: NA
V gene: TRBV6-5
clone size: NA
CDR3 protein: CASTYYRDHDQPQHF
CDR3 DNA: TGTGCCAGCACTTACTACAGGGATCACGATCAGCCCCAGCATTTT

J gene: TRBJ2-5
D gene: NA
V gene: TRBV13
clone size: NA
CDR3 protein: CASSLGPEAVQETQYF
CDR3 DNA: TGTGCCAGCAGCTTAGGCCCGGAAGCGGTCCAAGAGACCCAGTACTTC

J gene: TRBJ1-2
D gene: TRBD1
V gene: TRBV11-2
clone size: NA
CDR3 protein: CASSQGQGRDGYTF
CDR3 DNA: TGTGCCAGCAGCCAAGGACAGGGGCGAGATGGCTACACCTTC

J gene: TRBJ1-5
D gene: NA
V gene: TRBV6-4
clone size: NA
CDR3 protein: CASSAEGGSNQPQHF
CDR3 DNA: TGTGCCAGCAGTGCCGAGGGGGGGAGCAATCAGCCCCAGCATTTT

J gene: TRBJ1-1
D gene: TRBD1
V gene: TRBV4-2
clone size: NA
CDR3 protein: CASSQETGVRTFF
CDR3 DNA: TGTGCCAGCAGCCAAGAGACAGGGGTGAGGACTTTCTTT

J gene: TRBJ2-1
D gene: NA
V gene: TRBV27
clone size: NA
CDR3 protein: CASSLTAAGFSYNEQFF
CDR3 DNA: TGTGCCAGCAGCCTCACAGCCGCAGGGTTCTCCTACAATGAGCAGTTCTTC

J gene: TRBJ2-7
D gene: NA
V gene: TRBV28
clone size: NA
CDR3 protein: CASSFKVAGAPLYYEQYF
CDR3 DNA: TGTGCCAGCAGTTTTAAGGTGGCAGGGGCCCCACTTTATTACGAGCAGTACTTC

J gene: TRBJ2-7
D gene: NA
V gene: TRBV4-2
clone size: NA
CDR3 protein: CASSRRSDSVFYEQYF
CDR3 DNA: TGTGCCAGCAGCCGCCGGTCGGACAGCGTGTTCTACGAGCAGTACTTC

J gene: TRBJ1-1
D gene: NA
V gene: TRBV7-2
clone size: NA
CDR3 protein: CASSLSAGEAFF
CDR3 DNA: TGTGCCAGCAGCTTATCCGCCGGGGAAGCTTTCTTT

J gene: TRBJ2-2
D gene: NA
V gene: TRBV19
clone size: once
CDR3 protein: CASEQGGELFF
CDR3 DNA: TGTGCCAGTGAACAGGGCGGAGAGCTGTTTTTT

J gene: TRBJ2-1
D gene: NA
V gene: TRBV27
clone size: NA
CDR3 protein: CASRGYNEQFF
CDR3 DNA: TGTGCCAGTCGGGGATACAATGAGCAGTTCTTC

J gene: TRBJ2-3
D gene: NA
V gene: TRBV28
clone size: NA
CDR3 protein: CASIGTTDTQYF
CDR3 DNA: TGTGCCAGCATTGGGACAACAGATACGCAGTATTTT

J gene: TRBJ2-3
D gene: TRBD2
V gene: TRBV5-1
clone size: NA
CDR3 protein: CASSLAGTSGSDTQYF
CDR3 DNA: TGCGCCAGCAGCTTGGCCGGGACTAGCGGGTCAGATACGCAGTATTTT

J gene: TRBJ1-1
D gene: TRBD1
V gene: TRBV19
clone size: NA
CDR3 protein: CASRPGGADTEAFF
CDR3 DNA: TGTGCCAGTAGGCCAGGGGGAGCGGACACTGAAGCTTTCTTT

J gene: TRBJ1-1
D gene: NA
V gene: TRBV2
clone size: NA
CDR3 protein: CASWDIRVSRAFF
CDR3 DNA: TGTGCCAGTTGGGACATTAGAGTTTCTCGGGCTTTCTTT

J gene: TRBJ2-3
D gene: NA
V gene: TRBV5-1
clone size: NA
CDR3 protein: CASSLSIVDTQYF
CDR3 DNA: TGCGCCAGCAGCTTGTCGATAGTGGATACGCAGTATTTT

J gene: TRBJ1-6
D gene: TRBD1
V gene: TRBV5-1
clone size: NA
CDR3 protein: CASSIGQGASPLHF
CDR3 DNA: TGCGCCAGCAGCATCGGACAGGGGGCCTCACCCCTCCACTTT

J gene: TRBJ1-2
D gene: TRBD1
V gene: TRBV6-1
clone size: NA
CDR3 protein: CASSLTGGANGYTF
CDR3 DNA: TGTGCCAGCAGTCTAACAGGGGGCGCGAATGGCTACACCTTC

J gene: TRBJ1-1
D gene: NA
V gene: TRBV25-1
clone size: NA
CDR3 protein: CASSEPGDLNTEAFF
CDR3 DNA: TGTGCCAGCAGTGAGCCAGGCGATTTGAACACTGAAGCTTTCTTT

J gene: TRBJ1-1
D gene: NA
V gene: TRBV19
clone size: NA
CDR3 protein: CASSPTRDTEAFF
CDR3 DNA: TGTGCCAGTAGCCCCACCCGGGACACTGAAGCTTTCTTT

J gene: TRBJ1-1
D gene: NA
V gene: TRBV9
clone size: NA
CDR3 protein: CASSGREGTEAFF
CDR3 DNA: TGTGCCAGCAGCGGAAGGGAGGGGACTGAAGCTTTCTTT

J gene: TRBJ1-1
D gene: TRBD1
V gene: TRBV5-4
clone size: NA
CDR3 protein: CASSWGTGGTEAFF
CDR3 DNA: TGTGCCAGCAGCTGGGGGACAGGGGGCACTGAAGCTTTCTTT

J gene: TRBJ2-7
D gene: TRBD1
V gene: TRBV27
clone size: NA
CDR3 protein: CASKGQGAYEQYF
CDR3 DNA: TGTGCCAGCAAGGGACAGGGGGCCTACGAGCAGTACTTC